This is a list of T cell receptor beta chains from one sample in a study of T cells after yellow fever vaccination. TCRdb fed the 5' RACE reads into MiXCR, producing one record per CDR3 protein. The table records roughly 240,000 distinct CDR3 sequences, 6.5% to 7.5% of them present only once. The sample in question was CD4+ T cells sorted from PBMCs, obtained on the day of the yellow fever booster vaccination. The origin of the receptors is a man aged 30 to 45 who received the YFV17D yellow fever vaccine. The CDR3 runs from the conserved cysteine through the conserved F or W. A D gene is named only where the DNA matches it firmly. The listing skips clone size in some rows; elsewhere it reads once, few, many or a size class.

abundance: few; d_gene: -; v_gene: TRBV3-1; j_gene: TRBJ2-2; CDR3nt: TGTGCCAGCAGCCAGTCCTCCGGGGAGCTGTTTTTT; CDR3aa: CASSQSSGELFF
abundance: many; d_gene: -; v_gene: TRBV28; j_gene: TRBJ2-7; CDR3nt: TGTGCCAGCACCTCGGACATTCCTTACGAGCAGTACTTC; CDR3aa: CASTSDIPYEQYF
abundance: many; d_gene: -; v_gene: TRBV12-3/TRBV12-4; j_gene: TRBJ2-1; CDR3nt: TGTGCCAGCAGTTTACGAAGTGAGCAGTTCTTC; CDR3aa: CASSLRSEQFF
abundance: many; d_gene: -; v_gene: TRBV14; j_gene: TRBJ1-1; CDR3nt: TGTGCCAGCAGCAACACCCGCGGGTGGGCCACTGAAGCTTTCTTT; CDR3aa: CASSNTRGWATEAFF
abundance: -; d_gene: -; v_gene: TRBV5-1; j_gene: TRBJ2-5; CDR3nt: TGCGCCAGCAGCTTGTTTGCTAGACAAGAGACCCAGTACTTC; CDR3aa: CASSLFARQETQYF
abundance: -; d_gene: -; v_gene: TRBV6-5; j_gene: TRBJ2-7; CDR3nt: TGTGCCAGCAGTTACTCCGGACTCCTTTCCTACGAGCAGTACTTC; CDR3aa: CASSYSGLLSYEQYF
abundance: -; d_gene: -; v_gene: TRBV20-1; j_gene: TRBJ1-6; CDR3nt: TGCAGTGCCCCACCCGTGGACAGAGTTAGGGGTTCACCCCTCCACTTT; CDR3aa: CSAPPVDRVRGSPLHF
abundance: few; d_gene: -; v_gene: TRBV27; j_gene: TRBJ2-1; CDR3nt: TGTGCCAGCGGACTCGGGACCAGGGAGCAGTTCTTC; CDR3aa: CASGLGTREQFF
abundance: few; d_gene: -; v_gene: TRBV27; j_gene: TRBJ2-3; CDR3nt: TGTGCCAGCAGTTTATCCCGACCGCGCACAGATACGCAGTATTTT; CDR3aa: CASSLSRPRTDTQYF
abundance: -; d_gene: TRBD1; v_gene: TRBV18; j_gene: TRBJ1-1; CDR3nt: TGTGCCAGCTCACTCGACAGGGCCTCCTTTGAAGCTTTCTTT; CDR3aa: CASSLDRASFEAFF
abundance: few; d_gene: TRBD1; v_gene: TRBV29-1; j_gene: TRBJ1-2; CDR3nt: TGCAGCGTTGGACAGGGGGCCACTGGCTACACCTTC; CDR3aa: CSVGQGATGYTF
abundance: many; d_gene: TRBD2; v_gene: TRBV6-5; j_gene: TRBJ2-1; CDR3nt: TGTGCCAGCAGTTACGTGACTAGCGGGAGCCGGAATGAGCAGTTCTTC; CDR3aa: CASSYVTSGSRNEQFF
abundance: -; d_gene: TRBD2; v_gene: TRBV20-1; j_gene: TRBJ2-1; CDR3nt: TGCAGTGCCAGAAGGGGGGCGGGAGGGCCAGATAGTGAGCAGTTCTTC; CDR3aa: CSARRGAGGPDSEQFF
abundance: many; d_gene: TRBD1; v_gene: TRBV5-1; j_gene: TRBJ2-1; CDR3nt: TGCGCCAGCAGCTTGGGGGGCAGGGGGAAAAATGAGCAGTTCTTC; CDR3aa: CASSLGGRGKNEQFF
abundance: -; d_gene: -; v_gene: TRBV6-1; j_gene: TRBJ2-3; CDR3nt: TGTGCCAGCAGTGAACAGGGTGATACGCAGTATTTT; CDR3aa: CASSEQGDTQYF
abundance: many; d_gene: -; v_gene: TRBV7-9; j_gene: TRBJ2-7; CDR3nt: TGTGCCAGCAGCAAGAGGGCCACCTACGAGCAGTACTTC; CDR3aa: CASSKRATYEQYF
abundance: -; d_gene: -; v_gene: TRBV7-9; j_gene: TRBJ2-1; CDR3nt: TGTGCCAGCAGTTCCCCTCTCGGCAGTCACAAAGAGCAGTTCTTC; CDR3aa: CASSSPLGSHKEQFF
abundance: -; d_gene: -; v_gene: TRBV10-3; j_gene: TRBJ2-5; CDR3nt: TGTGCCATCAGTGAGGTCTCAGGGGTTTCGACCCAGTACTTC; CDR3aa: CAISEVSGVSTQYF
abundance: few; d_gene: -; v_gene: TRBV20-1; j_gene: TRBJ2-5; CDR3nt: TGCAGTGCTAGTAGTCCCCCGTCCCAGTACTTC; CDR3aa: CSASSPPSQYF
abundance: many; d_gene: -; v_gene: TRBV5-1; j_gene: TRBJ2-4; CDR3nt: TGCGCCAGCAGCGTGGGAGGGGGAACCAAAAACATTCAGTACTTC; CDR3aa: CASSVGGGTKNIQYF
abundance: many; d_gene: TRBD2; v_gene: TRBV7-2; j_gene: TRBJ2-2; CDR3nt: TGTGCCAGCAGCTTCCACTTGGCCGGGACTAGCGGATTGAACACCGGGGAGCTGTTTTTT; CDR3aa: CASSFHLAGTSGLNTGELFF
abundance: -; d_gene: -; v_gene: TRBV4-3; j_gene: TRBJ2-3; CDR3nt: TGCGCCAGCAGCCAAGAAGTAACAACGGCCTCCAATACGCAGTATTTT; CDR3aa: CASSQEVTTASNTQYF
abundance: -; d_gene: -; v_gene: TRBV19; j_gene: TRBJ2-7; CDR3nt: TGTGCCAGTAGTATAGACCTAGCGCTCGCTAGCTACGAGCAGTACTTC; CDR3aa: CASSIDLALASYEQYF
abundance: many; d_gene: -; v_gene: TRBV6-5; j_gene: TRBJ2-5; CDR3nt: TGTGCCAGCAGTTACGGAGGATTCCAAGAGACCCAGTACTTC; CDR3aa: CASSYGGFQETQYF
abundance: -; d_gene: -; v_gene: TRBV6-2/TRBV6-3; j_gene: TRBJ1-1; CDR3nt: TGTGCCACCCGGGAGGGGATATTCAACACTGAAGCTTTCTTT; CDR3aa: CATREGIFNTEAFF
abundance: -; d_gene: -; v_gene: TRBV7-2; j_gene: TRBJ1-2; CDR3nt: TGTGCCAGCAGCTCGCCCTCGATACATAGCTACACCTTC; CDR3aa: CASSSPSIHSYTF
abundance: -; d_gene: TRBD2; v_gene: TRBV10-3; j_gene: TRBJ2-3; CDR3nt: TGTGCCACCCGGGAGATGGGGGGGAGGAATACGCAGTATTTT; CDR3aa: CATREMGGRNTQYF
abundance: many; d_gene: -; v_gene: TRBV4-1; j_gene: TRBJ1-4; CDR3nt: TGCGCCAGCAGCCGCGGTCAGGGGACTAATGAAAAACTGTTTTTT; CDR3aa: CASSRGQGTNEKLFF
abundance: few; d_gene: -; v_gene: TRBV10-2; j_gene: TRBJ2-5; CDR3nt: TGCGCCACCTCCGCTAGCCGAGAGACCCAGTACTTC; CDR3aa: CATSASRETQYF
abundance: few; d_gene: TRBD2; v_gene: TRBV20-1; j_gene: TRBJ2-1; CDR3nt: TGCAGTGCAGGGACTAGAGGCTTGAACAATGAGCAGTTCTTC; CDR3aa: CSAGTRGLNNEQFF
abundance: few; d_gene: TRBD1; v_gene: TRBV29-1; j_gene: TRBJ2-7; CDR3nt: TGCAGCGTCCTGGGACAGGGCTACGAGCAGTACTTC; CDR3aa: CSVLGQGYEQYF
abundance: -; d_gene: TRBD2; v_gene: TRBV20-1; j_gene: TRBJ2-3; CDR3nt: TGCAGTGCTAGGGGGAGCGGGAGATCTGGAAACACAGATACGCAGTATTTT; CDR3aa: CSARGSGRSGNTDTQYF
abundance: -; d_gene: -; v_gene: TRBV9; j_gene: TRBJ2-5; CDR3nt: TGTGCCAGCAGCGTAGCTGGGGGGCTGGGTGAGACCCAGTACTTC; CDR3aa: CASSVAGGLGETQYF
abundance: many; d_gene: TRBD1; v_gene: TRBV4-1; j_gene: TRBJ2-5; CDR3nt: TGCGCCAGCAGCCGGGACAGGGGGCGCGGAGAGACCCAGTACTTC; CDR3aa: CASSRDRGRGETQYF
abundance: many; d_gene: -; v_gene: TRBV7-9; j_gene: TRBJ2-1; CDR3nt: TGTGCCAGCAGCTTCGAGGAGCAGTTCTTC; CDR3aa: CASSFEEQFF
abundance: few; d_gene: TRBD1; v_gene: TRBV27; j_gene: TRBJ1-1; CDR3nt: TGTGCCAGCAGTTTAGACAGGGGTGAAGCTTTCTTT; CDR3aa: CASSLDRGEAFF
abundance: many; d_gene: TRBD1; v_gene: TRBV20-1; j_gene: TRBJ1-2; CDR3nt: TGCAGTGCTTCTACAGGGGGACTGCGATATGGCTACACCTTC; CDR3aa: CSASTGGLRYGYTF
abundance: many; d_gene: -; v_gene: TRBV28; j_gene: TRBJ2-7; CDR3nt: TGTGCCAGCAGTTTAGGGCCTCACTCCTACGAGCAGTACTTC; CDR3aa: CASSLGPHSYEQYF
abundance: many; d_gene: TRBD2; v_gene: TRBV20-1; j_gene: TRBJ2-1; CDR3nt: TGCAGTGCTAGAACGGGAGGCATAAATGAGCAGTTCTTC; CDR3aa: CSARTGGINEQFF
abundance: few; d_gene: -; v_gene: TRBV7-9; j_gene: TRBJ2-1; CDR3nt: TGTGCCAGCAGCTTAGGGACTGGCCAGAATGAGCAGTTCTTC; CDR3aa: CASSLGTGQNEQFF
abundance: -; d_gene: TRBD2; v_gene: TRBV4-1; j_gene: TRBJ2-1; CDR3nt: TGCGCCAGCAGCCCACTCCCGACTAGCGGGGCCCGTCCGAGCTCCTACAATGAGCAGTTCTTC; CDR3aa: CASSPLPTSGARPSSYNEQFF
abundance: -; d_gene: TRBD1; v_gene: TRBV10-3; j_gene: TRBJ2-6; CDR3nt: TGTGCCATCAGTCCCGGGACAGGGACTGGGGCCAACGTCCTGACTTTC; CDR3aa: CAISPGTGTGANVLTF
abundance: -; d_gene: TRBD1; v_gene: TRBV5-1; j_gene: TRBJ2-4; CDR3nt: TGCGCCAGCAGCTTAGGACAGGGTGAAAACATTCAGTACTTC; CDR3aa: CASSLGQGENIQYF
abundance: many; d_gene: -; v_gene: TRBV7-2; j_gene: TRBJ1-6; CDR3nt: TGTGCCAGCAGCTTAGCGCAAGAGCCACCCCTCCACTTT; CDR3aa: CASSLAQEPPLHF
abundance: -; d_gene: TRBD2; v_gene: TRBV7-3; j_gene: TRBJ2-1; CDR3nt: TGTGCCAGCAGCTCACAGGGACTAGCGGGATACAATGAGCAGTTCTTC; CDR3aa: CASSSQGLAGYNEQFF
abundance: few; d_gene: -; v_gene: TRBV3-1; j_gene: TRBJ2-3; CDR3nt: TGTGCCAGCGCTAGCACAGATACGCAGTATTTT; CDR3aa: CASASTDTQYF
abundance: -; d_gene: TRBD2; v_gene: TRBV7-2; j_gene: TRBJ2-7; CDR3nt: TGTGCCAGCAGCTTAGTCCCCGTTGTGGCGGGAGTCCACTTC; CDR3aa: CASSLVPVVAGVHF
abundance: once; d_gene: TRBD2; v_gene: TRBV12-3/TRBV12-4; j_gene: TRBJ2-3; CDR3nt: TGTGCCAGCAGTTTAAGGCCCCTGGGCGGGAGGCCTGGTGATACGCAGTATTTT; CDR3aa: CASSLRPLGGRPGDTQYF
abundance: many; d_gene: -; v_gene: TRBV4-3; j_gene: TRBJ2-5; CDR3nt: TGCGCCAGCAGCCAAGGCACAGGCAGTTTCGGAGAGACCCAGTACTTC; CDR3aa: CASSQGTGSFGETQYF
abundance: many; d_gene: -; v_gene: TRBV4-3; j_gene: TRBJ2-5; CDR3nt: TGCGCCAGCAGCCAAGATTCACTGGAGACCCAGTACTTC; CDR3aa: CASSQDSLETQYF
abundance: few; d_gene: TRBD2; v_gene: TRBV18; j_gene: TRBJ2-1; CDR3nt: TGTGCCAGCTCACTTACGGCGGGCGCTAGCGGGAGTAATGAGCAGTTCTTC; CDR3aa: CASSLTAGASGSNEQFF
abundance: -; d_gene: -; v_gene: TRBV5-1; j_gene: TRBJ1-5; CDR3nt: TGCGCCAGCAGCTTGGACGGGCAGATGAATCAGCCCCAGCATTTT; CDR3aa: CASSLDGQMNQPQHF
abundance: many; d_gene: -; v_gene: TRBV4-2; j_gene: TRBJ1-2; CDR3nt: TGTGCCAGCAGCCAAGAAGGAGCCAGCTCCAACTATGGCTACACCTTC; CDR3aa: CASSQEGASSNYGYTF